The sequence of this TCR beta chain was determined in a study of T cells after yellow fever vaccination. Overall study findings and caveats: Reappearing after the booster were most of the clones from primary vaccination (around 95% CD4, around 88% CD8).

The CDR3 extends over 16 amino acids. The germline CDR1 and CDR2 sequences are SEHNR and FQNEAQ (reference sequence). A universal primer site and UMIs were added as TCR cDNA was made by 5'RACE template switching. From the 5' RACE reads, TCRdb called clonotypes with MiXCR, one entry per CDR3 protein. The sample lists under 300,000 distinct CDR3 sequences, about 7% occurring once. Of note for this clonotype: Its target is not known. At one of its ends the junction is not consistent with the germline gene, which may arise from a read error.

The input for sequencing was CD4+ T cells sorted from PBMCs, taken on the day of the yellow fever booster vaccination. The TCR sequence derives from a man younger than 45 who received the YFV17D yellow fever vaccine. The chain has TRBV7-9 and TRBJ2-1, with 9 bases identical to TRBD2. The chain's CDR3 is CASSSLAGLPYNERFF. The CDR3 DNA sequence: TGTGCCAGCAGCTCACTAGCGGGCCTGCCCTACAATGAGCGGTTCTTC. Full variable domain (outside the CDR3, taken from reference TRBV7-9 and TRBJ2-1): DTGVSQNPRHKITKRGQNVTFRCDPISEHNRLYWYRQTLGQGPEFLTYFQNEAQLEKSRLLSDRFSAERPKGSFSTLEIQRTEQGDSAMYLCASSSLAGLPYNERFFGPGTRLTVL.